This T cell receptor beta chain was sequenced for a study of blood T cell repertoires in COVID-19. Whole-study context: PBMCs, B-cell-depleted T cells, or T cells provided the cDNA or gDNA that made up the material.

Assay: immunoSEQ multiplex PCR; the TCRdb copy retains only in-frame clones and omits some. The data hold 300,000 to 350,000 clones, with 87% observed a single time. The CDR3 spans 11 residues. V lost 8 bases and J 1 base, leaving 6 bases between the germline ends. Germline V gene data show CDR1 as MNHEY and CDR2 as SVGAGI. Seattle's enrolled individuals joined amid active infection and were then monitored longitudinally. The chain carries TRBV6-5 and TRBJ2-7; D is unresolved. The sequenced sample was peripheral blood. The clonotype comes from a man aged 25-45 years with COVID-19, enrolled during active disease. The CDR3 is CASPSSYEQYF. The CDR3 DNA sequence: TGTGCCAGCCCTTCGTCCTACGAGCAGTACTTC.